This T cell receptor (beta chain) is from a study of T cells after yellow fever vaccination. At the level of the study: SMART-Seq v4 Ultra Low Input handled preparation of low-cell-number fractions. Study results and limitations: Abundant clonotypes from the bulk population could contaminate FACS-sorted repertoires. Boosting was followed by the reappearance of most primary-vaccination clones (about 96% CD4, about 90% CD8).

The CDR3 runs to 16 residues. Trimming removed 1 base from V and 0 bases from J, with 10 bases in between. Germline CDR1 is GTSNPN and CDR2 is SVGIG (reference sequence). The study made its TCR cDNA through 5'RACE template switching. That step introduced a universal primer site along with UMIs. TCRdb reprocessed the 5' RACE reads via MiXCR and lists one record per CDR3 protein. The sample includes about 260,000 distinct CDR3 sequences, around 4.9% of them seen just once. This clonotype occurred a few times. Its matching antigen is unknown. This rearrangement joins TRBV30 to TRBJ2-6; no firm D call. Sequenced here: CD4+ T cells sorted from PBMCs, sampled on the day of the yellow fever booster vaccination. The sequence was collected from a man aged 18 to 30 who received the YFV17D yellow fever vaccine. The CDR3: CAWSGNSFSGANVLTF. The CDR3 DNA sequence: TGTGCCTGGAGTGGAAACAGTTTCTCTGGGGCCAACGTCCTGACTTTC.